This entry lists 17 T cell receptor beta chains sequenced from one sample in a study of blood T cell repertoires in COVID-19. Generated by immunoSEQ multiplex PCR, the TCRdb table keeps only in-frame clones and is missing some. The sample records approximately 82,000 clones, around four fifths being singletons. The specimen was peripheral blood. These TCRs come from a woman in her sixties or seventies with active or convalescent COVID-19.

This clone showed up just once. CDR3 amino acids: CASTLRGLANNNEQFF. The CDR3 coding sequence is TGTGCCAGCACCCTTCGGGGACTAGCGAACAACAATGAGCAGTTCTTC. The chain recombines TRBV5-4 with TRBJ2-1; 10 nucleotides match TRBD2. Germline V gene lookup returns CDR1 SGHNT and CDR2 YYREEE (reference sequence). V shed 6 bases, J shed 5 bases, and the junction held 11 bases outside the gene matches. The length of the CDR3 is 16 residues. Drawing the rest from reference TRBV5-4 and TRBJ2-1, the complete variable domain is ETGVTQSPTHLIKTRGQQVTLRCSSQSGHNTVSWYQQALGQGPQFIFQYYREEENGRGNFPPRFSGLQFPNYSSELNVNALELDDSALYLCASTLRGLANNNEQFFGPGTRLTVL.

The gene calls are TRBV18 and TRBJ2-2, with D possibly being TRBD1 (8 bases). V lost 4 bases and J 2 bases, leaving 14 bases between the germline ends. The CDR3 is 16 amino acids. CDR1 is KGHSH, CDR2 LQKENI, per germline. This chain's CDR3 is CASSRAGQENTGELFF. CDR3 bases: TGTGCCAGCTCACGAGCGGGACAGGAAAACACCGGGGAGCTGTTTTTT.

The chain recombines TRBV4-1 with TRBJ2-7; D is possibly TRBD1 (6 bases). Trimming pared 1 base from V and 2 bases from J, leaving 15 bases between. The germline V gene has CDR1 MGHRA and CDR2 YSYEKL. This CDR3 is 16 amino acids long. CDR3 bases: TGCGCCAGCAGCCAAGGTCAGATGGGGGCCACCTACGAGCAGTACTTC. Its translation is CASSQGQMGATYEQYF.

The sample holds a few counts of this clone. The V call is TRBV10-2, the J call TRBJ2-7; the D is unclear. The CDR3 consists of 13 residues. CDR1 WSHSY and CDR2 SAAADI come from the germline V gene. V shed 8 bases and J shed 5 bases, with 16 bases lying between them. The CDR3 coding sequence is TGCGCCAGCCGCCCGCGTGGCGCGGACGAGCAGTACTTC. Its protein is CASRPRGADEQYF.

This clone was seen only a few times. The CDR3 sequence: CASSKPLGENSPLHF. The CDR3 nucleotides read TGTGCCAGCAGCAAACCCCTCGGGGAGAATTCACCCCTCCACTTT. The chain combines TRBV7-9 with TRBJ1-6; D gene uncertain. Germline lookup yields CDR1 SEHNR and CDR2 FQNEAQ (reference sequence). Trimming shortened V by 5 bases and J by 7 bases, and 15 bases separated the two germline ends. This CDR3 is 15 amino acids long.

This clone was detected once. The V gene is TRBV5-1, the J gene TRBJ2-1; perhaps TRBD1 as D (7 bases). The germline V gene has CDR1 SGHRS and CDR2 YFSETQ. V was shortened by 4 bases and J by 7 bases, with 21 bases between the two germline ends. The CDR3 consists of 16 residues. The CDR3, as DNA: TGCGCCAGCAGCCCGCAGACTAGTCCAGGGGGGAATGAGCAGTTCTTC. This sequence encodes CASSPQTSPGGNEQFF.

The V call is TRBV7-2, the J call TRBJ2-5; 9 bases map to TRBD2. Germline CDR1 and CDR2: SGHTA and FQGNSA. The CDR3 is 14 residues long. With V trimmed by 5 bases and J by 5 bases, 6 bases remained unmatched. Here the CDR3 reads CASSPGLAMETQYF. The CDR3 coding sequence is TGTGCCAGCAGCCCGGGACTAGCAATGGAGACCCAGTACTTC.

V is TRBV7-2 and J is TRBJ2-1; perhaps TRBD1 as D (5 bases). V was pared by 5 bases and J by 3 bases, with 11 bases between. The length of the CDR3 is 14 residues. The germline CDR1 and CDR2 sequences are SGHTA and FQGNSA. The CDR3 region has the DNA TGTGCCAGCAGCGTCAGGGCCCTCTACAATGAGCAGTTCTTC. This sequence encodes CASSVRALYNEQFF.

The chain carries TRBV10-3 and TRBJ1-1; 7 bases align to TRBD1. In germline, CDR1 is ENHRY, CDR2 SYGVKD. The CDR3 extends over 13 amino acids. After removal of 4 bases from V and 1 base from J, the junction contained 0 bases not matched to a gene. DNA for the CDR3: TGTGCCATCAGTGGGACAGGGAACACTGAAGCTTTCTTT. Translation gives CAISGTGNTEAFF.

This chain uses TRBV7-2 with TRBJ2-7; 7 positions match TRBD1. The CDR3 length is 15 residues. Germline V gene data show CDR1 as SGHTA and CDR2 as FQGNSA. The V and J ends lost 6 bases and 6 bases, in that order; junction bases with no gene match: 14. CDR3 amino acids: CASSPFGTVSGEQYF. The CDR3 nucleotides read TGTGCCAGCAGTCCCTTCGGGACAGTTTCTGGCGAGCAGTACTTC. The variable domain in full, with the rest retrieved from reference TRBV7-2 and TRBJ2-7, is GAGVSQSPSNKVTEKGKDVELRCDPISGHTALYWYRQSLGQGLEFLIYFQGNSAPDKSGLPSDRFSAERTGGSVSTLTIQRTQQEDSAVYLCASSPFGTVSGEQYFGPGTRLTVT.

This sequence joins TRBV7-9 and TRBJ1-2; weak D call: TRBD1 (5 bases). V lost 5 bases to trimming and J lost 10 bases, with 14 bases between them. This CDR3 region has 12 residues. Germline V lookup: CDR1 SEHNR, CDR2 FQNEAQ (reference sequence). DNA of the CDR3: TGTGCCAGCAGCCAAAGGGGAAGGGACTACACCTTC. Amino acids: CASSQRGRDYTF.

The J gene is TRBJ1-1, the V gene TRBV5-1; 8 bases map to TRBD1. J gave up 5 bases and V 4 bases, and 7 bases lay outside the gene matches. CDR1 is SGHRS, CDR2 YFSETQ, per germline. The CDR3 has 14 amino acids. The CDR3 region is CASSPGQGETEAFF. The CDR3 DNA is TGCGCCAGCAGCCCCGGACAGGGTGAAACTGAAGCTTTCTTT.

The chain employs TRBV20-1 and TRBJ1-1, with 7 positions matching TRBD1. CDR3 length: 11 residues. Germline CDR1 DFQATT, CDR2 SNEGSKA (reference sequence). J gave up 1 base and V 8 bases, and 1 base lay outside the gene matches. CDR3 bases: TGCAGTAGACAGGGGAACACTGAAGCTTTCTTT. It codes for CSRQGNTEAFF.

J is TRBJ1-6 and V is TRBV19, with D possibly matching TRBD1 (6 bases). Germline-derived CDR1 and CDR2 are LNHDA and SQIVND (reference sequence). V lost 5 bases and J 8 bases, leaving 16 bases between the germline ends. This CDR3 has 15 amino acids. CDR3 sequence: CASSLTGIVDSPLHF. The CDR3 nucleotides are TGTGCCAGTAGTCTAACAGGGATTGTTGATTCACCCCTCCACTTT.

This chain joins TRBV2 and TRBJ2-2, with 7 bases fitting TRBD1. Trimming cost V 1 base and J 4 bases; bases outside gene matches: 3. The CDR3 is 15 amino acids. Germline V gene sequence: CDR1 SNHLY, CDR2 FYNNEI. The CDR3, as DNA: TGTGCCAGCAGTGAAGGGGGGACAGCCACCGGGGAGCTGTTTTTT. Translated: CASSEGGTATGELFF.

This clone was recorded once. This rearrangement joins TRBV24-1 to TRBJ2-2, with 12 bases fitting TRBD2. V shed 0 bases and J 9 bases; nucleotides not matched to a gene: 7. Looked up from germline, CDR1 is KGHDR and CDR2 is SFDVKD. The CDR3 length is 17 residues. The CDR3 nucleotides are TGTGCCACCAGTGATTTGGATCTAGCGGGGGGGCTAAGGGAGCTGTTTTTT. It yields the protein CATSDLDLAGGLRELFF.

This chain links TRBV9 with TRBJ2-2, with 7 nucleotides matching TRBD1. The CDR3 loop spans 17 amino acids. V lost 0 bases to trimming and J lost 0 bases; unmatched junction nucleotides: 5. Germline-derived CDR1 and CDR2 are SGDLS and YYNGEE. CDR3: CASSVVWGQTNTGELFF. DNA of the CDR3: TGTGCCAGCAGCGTAGTTTGGGGACAGACGAACACCGGGGAGCTGTTTTTT.